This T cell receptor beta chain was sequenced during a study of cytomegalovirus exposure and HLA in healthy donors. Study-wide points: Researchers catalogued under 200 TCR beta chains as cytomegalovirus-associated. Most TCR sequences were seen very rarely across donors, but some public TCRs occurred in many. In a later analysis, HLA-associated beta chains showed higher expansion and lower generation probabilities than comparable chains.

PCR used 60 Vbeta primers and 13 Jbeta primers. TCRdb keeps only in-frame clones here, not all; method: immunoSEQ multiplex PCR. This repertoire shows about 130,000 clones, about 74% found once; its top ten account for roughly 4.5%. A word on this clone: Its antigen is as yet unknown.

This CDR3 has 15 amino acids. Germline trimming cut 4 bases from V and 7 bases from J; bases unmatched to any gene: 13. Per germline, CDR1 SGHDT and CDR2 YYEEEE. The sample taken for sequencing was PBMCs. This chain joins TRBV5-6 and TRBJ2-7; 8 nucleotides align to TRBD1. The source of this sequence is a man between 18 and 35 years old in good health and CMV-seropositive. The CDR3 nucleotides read TGTGCCAGCAGCCCACCCAAGGGACAGGTCCTAGAGCAGTACTTC. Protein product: CASSPPKGQVLEQYF. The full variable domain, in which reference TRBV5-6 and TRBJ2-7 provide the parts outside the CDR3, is DAGVTQSPTHLIKTRGQQVTLRCSPKSGHDTVSWYQQALGQGPQFIFQYYEEEERQRGNFPDRFSGHQFPNYSSELNVNALLLGDSALYLCASSPPKGQVLEQYFGPGTRLTVT.